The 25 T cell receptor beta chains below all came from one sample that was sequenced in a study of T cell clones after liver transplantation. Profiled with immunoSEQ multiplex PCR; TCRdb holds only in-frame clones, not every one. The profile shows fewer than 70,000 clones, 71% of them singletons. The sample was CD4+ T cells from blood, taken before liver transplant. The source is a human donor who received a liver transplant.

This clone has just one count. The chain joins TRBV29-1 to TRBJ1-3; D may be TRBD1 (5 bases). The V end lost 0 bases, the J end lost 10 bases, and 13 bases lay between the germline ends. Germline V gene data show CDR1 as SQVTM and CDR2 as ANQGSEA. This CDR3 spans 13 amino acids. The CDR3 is CSVEESAGRTIYF. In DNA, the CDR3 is TGCAGCGTTGAAGAATCGGCAGGGCGGACCATATATTTT. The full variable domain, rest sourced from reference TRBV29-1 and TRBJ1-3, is SAVISQKPSRDICQRGTSLTIQCQVDSQVTMMFWYRQQPGQSLTLIATANQGSEATYESGFVIDKFPISRPNLTFSTLTVSNMSPEDSSIYLCSVEESAGRTIYFGEGSWLTVV.

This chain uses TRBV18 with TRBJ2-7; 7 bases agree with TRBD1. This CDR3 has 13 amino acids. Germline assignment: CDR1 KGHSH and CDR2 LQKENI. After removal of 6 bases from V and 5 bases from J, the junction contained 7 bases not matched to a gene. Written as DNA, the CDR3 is TGTGCCAGCTCCGGGACAGAGGGAGACGAGCAGTACTTC. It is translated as CASSGTEGDEQYF.

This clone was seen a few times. The CDR3 region is CASSQVGGPLNTEAFF. The CDR3 nucleotides read TGTGCCAGCAGCCAAGTAGGGGGACCGTTGAACACTGAAGCTTTCTTT. The chain employs TRBV4-2 and TRBJ1-1; a possible D gene is TRBD1 (6 bases). Per germline, CDR1 LGHNA and CDR2 YNFKEQ. Trimming shortened V by 1 base and J by 0 bases, and 12 bases separated the two germline ends. CDR3 length: 16 residues.

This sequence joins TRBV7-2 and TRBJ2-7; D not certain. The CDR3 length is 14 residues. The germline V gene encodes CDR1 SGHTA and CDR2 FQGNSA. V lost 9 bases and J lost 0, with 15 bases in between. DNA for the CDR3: TGTGCCAGTGGTTACTCCTGGAGCTCCTACGAGCAGTACTTC. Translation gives CASGYSWSSYEQYF.

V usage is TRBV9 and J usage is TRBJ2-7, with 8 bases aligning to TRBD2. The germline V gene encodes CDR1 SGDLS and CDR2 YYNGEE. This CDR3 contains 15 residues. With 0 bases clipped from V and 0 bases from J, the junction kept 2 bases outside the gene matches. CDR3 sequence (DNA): TGTGCCAGCAGCGTAGCGGGAGGGTACTCCTACGAGCAGTACTTC. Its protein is CASSVAGGYSYEQYF.

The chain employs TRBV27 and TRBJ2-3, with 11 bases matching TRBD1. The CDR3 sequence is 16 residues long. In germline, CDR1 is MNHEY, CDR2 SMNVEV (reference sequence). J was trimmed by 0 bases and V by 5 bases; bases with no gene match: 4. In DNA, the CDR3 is TGTGCCAGCAGTCTGGGACAGGGGGTTAGCACAGATACGCAGTATTTT. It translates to CASSLGQGVSTDTQYF.

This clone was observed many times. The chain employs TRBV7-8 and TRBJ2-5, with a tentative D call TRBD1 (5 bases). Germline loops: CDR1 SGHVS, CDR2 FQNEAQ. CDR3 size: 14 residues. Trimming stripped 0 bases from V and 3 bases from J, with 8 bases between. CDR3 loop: CASSLAWGEETQYF. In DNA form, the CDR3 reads TGTGCCAGCAGCTTAGCATGGGGCGAAGAGACCCAGTACTTC.

CDR3 DNA: TGTGCCAGCAGTCTCCGGGACAGGACTTCACCCCTCCACTTT. Amino acids: CASSLRDRTSPLHF. The V call is TRBV7-2, the J call TRBJ1-6; 8 bases are shared with TRBD1. The germline CDR1 and CDR2 sequences are SGHTA and FQGNSA. J gave up 9 bases and V 6 bases, and 7 bases lay outside the gene matches. The CDR3 is made up of 14 amino acids.

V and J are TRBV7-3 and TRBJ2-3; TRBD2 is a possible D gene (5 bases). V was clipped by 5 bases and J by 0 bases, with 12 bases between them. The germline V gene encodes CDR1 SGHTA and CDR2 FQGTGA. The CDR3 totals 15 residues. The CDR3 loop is CASSLQRGSTDTQYF. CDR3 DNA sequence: TGTGCCAGCAGCCTGCAACGGGGTAGCACAGATACGCAGTATTTT.

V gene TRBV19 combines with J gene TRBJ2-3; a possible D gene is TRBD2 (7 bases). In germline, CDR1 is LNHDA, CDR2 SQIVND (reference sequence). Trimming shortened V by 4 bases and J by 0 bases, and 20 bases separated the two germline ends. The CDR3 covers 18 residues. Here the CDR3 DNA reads TGTGCCAGTAGTAGGGCGCGGGCGGGGGCGGCTAGCACAGATACGCAGTATTTT. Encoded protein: CASSRARAGAASTDTQYF.

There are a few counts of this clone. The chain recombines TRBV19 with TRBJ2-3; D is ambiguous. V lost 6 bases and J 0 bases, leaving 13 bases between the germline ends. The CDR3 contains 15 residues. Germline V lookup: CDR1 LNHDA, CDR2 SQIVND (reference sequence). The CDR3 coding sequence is TGTGCCAGTAGGGCTGGAGTCACTAGCACAGATACGCAGTATTTT. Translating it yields CASRAGVTSTDTQYF.

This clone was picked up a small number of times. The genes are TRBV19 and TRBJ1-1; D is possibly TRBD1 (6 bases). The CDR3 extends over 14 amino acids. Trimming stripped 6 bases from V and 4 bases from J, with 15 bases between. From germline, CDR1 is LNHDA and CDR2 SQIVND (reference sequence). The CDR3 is CASSGQRGSTEAFF. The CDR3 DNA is TGTGCCAGTAGCGGACAGCGCGGCAGCACTGAAGCTTTCTTT. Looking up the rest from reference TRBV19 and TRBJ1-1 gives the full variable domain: DGGITQSPKYLFRKEGQNVTLSCEQNLNHDAMYWYRQDPGQGLRLIYYSQIVNDFQKGDIAEGYSVSREKKESFPLTVTSAQKNPTAFYLCASSGQRGSTEAFFGQGTRLTVV.

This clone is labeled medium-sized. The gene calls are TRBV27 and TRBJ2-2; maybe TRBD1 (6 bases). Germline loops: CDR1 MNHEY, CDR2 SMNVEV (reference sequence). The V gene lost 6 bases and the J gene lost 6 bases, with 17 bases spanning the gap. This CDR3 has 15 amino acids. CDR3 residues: CASSPHRERAGELFF. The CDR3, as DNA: TGTGCCAGCAGCCCCCACAGGGAAAGGGCCGGGGAGCTGTTTTTT.

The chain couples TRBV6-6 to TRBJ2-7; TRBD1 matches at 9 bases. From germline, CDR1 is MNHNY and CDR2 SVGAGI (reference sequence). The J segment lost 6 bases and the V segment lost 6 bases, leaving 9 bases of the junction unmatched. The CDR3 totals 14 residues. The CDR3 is CASRTQGAGVEQYF. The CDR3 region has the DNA TGTGCCAGCAGAACACAGGGGGCGGGGGTCGAGCAGTACTTC.

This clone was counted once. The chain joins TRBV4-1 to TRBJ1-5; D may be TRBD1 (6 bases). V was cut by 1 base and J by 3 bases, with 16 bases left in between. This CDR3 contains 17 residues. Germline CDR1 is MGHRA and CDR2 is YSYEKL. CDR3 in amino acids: CASSQVRGGEVNQPQHF. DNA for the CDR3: TGCGCCAGCAGCCAAGTCCGAGGGGGGGAGGTCAATCAGCCCCAGCATTTT.

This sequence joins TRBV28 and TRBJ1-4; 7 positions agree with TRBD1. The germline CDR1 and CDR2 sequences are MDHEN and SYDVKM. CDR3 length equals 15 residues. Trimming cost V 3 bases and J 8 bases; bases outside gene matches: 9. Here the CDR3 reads CASSFRQGGKEKLFF. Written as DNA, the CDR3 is TGTGCCAGCAGTTTCAGGCAGGGGGGCAAAGAAAAACTGTTTTTT.

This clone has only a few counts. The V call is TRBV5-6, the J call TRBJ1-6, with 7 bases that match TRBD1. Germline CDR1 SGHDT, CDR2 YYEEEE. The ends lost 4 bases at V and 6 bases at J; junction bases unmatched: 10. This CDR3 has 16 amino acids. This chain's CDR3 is CASSPAGTVINSPLHF. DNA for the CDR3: TGTGCCAGCAGCCCCGCCGGGACAGTGATTAATTCACCCCTCCACTTT.

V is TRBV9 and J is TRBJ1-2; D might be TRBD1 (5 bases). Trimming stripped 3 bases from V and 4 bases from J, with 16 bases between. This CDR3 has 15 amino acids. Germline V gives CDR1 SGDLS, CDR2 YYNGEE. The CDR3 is CASSALGRAIYGYTF. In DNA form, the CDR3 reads TGTGCCAGCAGCGCTTTAGGCAGGGCAATCTATGGCTACACCTTC. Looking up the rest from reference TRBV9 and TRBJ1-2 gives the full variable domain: DSGVTQTPKHLITATGQRVTLRCSPRSGDLSVYWYQQSLDQGLQFLIQYYNGEERAKGNILERFSAQQFPDLHSELNLSSLELGDSALYFCASSALGRAIYGYTFGSGTRLTVV.

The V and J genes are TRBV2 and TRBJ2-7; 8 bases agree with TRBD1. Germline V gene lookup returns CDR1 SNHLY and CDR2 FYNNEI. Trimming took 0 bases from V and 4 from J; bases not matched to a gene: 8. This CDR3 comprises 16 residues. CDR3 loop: CASSEARTGGRYEQYF. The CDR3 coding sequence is TGTGCCAGCAGTGAAGCGCGTACAGGGGGAAGATACGAGCAGTACTTC.

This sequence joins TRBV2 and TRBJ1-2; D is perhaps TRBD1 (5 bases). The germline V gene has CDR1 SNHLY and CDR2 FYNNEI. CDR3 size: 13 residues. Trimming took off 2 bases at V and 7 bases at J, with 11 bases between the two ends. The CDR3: CASSETYRSGYTF. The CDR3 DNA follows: TGTGCCAGCAGTGAAACTTACAGGAGTGGCTACACCTTC.

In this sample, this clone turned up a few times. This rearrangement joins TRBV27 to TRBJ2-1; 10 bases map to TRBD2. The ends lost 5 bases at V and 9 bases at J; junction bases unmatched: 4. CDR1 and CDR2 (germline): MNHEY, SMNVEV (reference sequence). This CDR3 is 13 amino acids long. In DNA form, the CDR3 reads TGTGCCAGCAGTACTAGCGGGGCCCGTGAGCAGTTCTTC. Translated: CASSTSGAREQFF.

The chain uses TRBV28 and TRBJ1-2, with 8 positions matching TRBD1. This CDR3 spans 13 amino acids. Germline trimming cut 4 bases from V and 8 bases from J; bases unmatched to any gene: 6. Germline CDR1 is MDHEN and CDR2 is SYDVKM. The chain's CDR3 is CASSSQTGVGYTF. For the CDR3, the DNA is TGTGCCAGCAGTTCTCAGACAGGGGTCGGCTACACCTTC.

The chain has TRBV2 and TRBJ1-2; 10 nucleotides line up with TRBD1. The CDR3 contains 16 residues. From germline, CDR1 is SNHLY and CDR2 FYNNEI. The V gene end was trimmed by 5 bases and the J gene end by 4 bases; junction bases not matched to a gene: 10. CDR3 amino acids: CASSPGQGPRIYGYTF. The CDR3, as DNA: TGTGCCAGCAGTCCGGGACAGGGGCCGAGAATCTATGGCTACACCTTC.

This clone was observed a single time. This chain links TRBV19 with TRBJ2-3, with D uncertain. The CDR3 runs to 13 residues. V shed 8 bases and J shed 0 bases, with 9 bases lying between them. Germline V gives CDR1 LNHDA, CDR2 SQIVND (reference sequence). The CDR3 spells CASSEISTDTQYF. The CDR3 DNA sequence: TGTGCCAGTTCCGAGATTAGCACAGATACGCAGTATTTT.

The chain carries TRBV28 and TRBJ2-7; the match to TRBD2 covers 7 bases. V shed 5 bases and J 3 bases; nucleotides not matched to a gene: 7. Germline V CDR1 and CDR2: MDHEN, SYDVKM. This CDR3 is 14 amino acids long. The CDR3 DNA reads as TGTGCCAGCAGTCCCCGTCCGGGGGGCTACGAGCAGTACTTC. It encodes CASSPRPGGYEQYF. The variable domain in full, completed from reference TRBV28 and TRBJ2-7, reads DVKVTQSSRYLVKRTGEKVFLECVQDMDHENMFWYRQDPGLGLRLIYFSYDVKMKEKGDIPEGYSVSREKKERFSLILESASTNQTSMYLCASSPRPGGYEQYFGPGTRLTVT.